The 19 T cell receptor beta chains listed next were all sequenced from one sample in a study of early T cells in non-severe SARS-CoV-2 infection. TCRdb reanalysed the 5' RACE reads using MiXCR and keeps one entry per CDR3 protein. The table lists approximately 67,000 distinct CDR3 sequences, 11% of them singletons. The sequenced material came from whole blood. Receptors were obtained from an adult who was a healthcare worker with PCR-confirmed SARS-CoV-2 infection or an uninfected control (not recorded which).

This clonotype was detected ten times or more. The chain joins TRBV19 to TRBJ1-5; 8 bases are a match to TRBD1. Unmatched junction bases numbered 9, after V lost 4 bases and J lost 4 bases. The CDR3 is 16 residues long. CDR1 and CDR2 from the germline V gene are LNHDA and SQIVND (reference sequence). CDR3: CASSTSWDRRNQPQHF. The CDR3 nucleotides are TGTGCCAGTAGTACCTCCTGGGACAGGCGGAATCAGCCCCAGCATTTT.

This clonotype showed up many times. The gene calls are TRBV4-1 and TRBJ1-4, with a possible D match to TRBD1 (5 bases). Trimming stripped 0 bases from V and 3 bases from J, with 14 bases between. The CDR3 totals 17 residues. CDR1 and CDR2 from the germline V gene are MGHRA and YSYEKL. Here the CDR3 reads CASSQESGASANEKLFF. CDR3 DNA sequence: TGCGCCAGCAGCCAAGAATCCGGGGCGTCGGCTAATGAAAAACTGTTTTTT.

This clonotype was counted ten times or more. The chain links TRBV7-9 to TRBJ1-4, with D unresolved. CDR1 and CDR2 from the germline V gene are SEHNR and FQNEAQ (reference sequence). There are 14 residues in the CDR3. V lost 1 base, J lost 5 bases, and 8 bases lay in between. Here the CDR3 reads CASSLGGRNEKLFF. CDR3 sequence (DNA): TGTGCCAGCAGCTTAGGCGGACGAAATGAAAAACTGTTTTTT.

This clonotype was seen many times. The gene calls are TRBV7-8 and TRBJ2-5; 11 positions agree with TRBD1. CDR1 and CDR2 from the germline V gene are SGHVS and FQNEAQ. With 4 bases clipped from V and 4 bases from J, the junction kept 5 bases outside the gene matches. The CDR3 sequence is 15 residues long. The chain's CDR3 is CASSSPGQGGETQYF. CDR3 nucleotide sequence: TGTGCCAGCAGCTCCCCGGGACAGGGGGGAGAGACCCAGTACTTC. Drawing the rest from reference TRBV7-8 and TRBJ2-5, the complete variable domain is GAGVSQSPRYKVAKRGQDVALRCDPISGHVSLFWYQQALGQGPEFLTYFQNEAQLDKSGLPSDRFFAERPEGSVSTLKIQRTQQEDSAVYLCASSSPGQGGETQYFGPGTRLLVL.

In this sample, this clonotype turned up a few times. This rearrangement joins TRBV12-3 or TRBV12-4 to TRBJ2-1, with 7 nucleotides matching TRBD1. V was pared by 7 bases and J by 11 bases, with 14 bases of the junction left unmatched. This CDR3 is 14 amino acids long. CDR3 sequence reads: CASNRDRASSQQFF. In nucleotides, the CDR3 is TGTGCCAGCAACCGTGACAGGGCTTCTTCCCAGCAGTTCTTC.

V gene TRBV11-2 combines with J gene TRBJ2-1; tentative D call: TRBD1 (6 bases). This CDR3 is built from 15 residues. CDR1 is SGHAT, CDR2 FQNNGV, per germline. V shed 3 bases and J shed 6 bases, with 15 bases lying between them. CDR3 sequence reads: CASSFNRVRGNEQFF. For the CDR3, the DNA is TGTGCCAGCAGCTTTAACAGGGTCCGCGGCAATGAGCAGTTCTTC.

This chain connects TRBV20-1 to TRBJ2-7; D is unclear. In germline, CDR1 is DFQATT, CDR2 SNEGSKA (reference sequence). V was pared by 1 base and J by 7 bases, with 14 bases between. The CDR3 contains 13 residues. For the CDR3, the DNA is TGCAGTGCTAGAGCCGGAGACCAAAGGGAGCAGTACTTC. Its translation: CSARAGDQREQYF.

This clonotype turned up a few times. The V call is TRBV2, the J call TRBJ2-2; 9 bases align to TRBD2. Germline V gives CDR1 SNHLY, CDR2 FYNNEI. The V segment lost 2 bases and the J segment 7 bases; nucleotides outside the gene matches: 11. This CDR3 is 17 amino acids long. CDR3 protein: CASSEIIAGEGNGELFF. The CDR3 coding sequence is TGTGCCAGCAGTGAAATTATAGCGGGAGAAGGGAACGGGGAGCTGTTTTTT.

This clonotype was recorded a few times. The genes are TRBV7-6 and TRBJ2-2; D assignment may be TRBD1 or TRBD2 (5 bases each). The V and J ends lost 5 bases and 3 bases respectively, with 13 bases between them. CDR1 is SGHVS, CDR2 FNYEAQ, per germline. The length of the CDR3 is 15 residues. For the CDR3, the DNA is TGTGCCAGCAGCACTGGGGGTTCCTACACCGGGGAGCTGTTTTTT. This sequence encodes CASSTGGSYTGELFF.

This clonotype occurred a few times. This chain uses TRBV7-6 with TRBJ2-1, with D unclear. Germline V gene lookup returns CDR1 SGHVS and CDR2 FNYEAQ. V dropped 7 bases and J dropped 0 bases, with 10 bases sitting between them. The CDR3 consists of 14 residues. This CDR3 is CASILLSSYNEQFF. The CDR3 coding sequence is TGTGCCAGCATCCTACTGAGCTCCTACAATGAGCAGTTCTTC.

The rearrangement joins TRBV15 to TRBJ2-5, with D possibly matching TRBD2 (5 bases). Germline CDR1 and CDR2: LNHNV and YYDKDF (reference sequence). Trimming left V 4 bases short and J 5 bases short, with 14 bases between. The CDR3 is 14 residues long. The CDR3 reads CATSTTAGGETQYF. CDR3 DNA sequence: TGTGCCACCAGCACTACGGCAGGCGGGGAGACCCAGTACTTC.

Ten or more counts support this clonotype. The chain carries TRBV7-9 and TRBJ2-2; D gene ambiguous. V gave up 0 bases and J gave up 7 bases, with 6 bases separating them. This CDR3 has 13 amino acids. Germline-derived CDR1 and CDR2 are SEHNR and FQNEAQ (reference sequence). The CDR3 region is CASSLASSGELFF. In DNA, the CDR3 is TGTGCCAGCAGCTTAGCCAGCAGCGGGGAGCTGTTTTTT.

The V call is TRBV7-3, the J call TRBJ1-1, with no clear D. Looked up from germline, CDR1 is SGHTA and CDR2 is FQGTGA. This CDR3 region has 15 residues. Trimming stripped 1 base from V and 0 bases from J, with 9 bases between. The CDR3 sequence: CASSLNGRMNTEAFF. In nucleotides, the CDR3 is TGTGCCAGCAGCTTAAACGGTCGAATGAACACTGAAGCTTTCTTT.

The CDR3 spells CASSKTGGNSPLHF. The CDR3 nucleotides read TGTGCCAGCAGTAAGACAGGGGGAAATTCACCCCTCCACTTT. The chain recombines TRBV9 with TRBJ1-6, with 9 bases that match TRBD1. The CDR3 is 14 residues long. Germline loops: CDR1 SGDLS, CDR2 YYNGEE. The J segment lost 7 bases and the V segment lost 5 bases, leaving 4 bases of the junction unmatched.

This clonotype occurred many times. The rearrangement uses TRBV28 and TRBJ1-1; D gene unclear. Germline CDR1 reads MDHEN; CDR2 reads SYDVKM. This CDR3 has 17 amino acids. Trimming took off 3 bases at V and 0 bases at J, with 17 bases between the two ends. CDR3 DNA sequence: TGTGCCAGCAGTTTGGGCCCTCAGGCGGGAATGAACACTGAAGCTTTCTTT. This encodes CASSLGPQAGMNTEAFF.

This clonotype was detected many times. The CDR3 nucleotides read TGCAGCGTTGAACGATTAGCGGGAAGCTCCTACAATGAGCAGTTCTTC. This codes for CSVERLAGSSYNEQFF. The genes are TRBV29-1 and TRBJ2-1; 8 positions agree with TRBD2. This CDR3 is built from 16 residues. In germline, CDR1 is SQVTM, CDR2 ANQGSEA. V trimming: 2 bases; J trimming: 0 bases; junction bases outside the gene matches: 6.

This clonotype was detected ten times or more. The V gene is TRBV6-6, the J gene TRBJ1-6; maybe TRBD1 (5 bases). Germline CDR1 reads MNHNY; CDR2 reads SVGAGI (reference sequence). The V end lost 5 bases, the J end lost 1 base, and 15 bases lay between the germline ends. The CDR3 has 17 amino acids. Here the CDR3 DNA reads TGTGCCAGCAGTCTAGGGGTTCCTAGATCCTATAATTCACCCCTCCACTTT. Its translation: CASSLGVPRSYNSPLHF.

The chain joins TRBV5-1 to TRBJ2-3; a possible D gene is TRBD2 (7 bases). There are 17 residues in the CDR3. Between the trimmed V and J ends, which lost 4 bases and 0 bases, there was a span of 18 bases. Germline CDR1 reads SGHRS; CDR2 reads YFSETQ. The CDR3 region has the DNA TGCGCCAGCAGCCCAGGGAGGGGGACCTATAGCACAGATACGCAGTATTTT. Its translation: CASSPGRGTYSTDTQYF.

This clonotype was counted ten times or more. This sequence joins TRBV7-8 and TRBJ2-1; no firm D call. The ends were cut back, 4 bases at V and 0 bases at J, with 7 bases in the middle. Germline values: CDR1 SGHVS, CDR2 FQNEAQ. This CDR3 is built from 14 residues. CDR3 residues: CASSSTYSYNEQFF. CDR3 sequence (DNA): TGTGCCAGCAGCTCCACGTACTCCTACAATGAGCAGTTCTTC. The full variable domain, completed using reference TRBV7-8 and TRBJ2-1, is GAGVSQSPRYKVAKRGQDVALRCDPISGHVSLFWYQQALGQGPEFLTYFQNEAQLDKSGLPSDRFFAERPEGSVSTLKIQRTQQEDSAVYLCASSSTYSYNEQFFGPGTRLTVL.